These 24 T cell receptor beta chains were all obtained from the same sample, sequenced in a study of cytomegalovirus exposure and HLA in healthy donors. The primer mix had 60 Vbeta and 13 Jbeta primers. Using immunoSEQ multiplex PCR, the repertoire was profiled, and TCRdb retains in-frame clones only, with some absent. This table holds fewer than 140,000 clones, over 55% found once. Material: PBMCs. Every receptor here comes from a female donor in good health and CMV-seronegative.

V is TRBV7-9 and J is TRBJ2-1; TRBD2 agrees at 10 bases. There are 17 residues in the CDR3. Germline V CDR1 and CDR2: SEHNR, FQNEAQ (reference sequence). J gave up 2 bases and V 3 bases, and 7 bases lay outside the gene matches. CDR3 bases: TGTGCCAGCAGCTTTCGGAAAGCGGGAGGGCCCTACAATGAGCAGTTCTTC. Protein: CASSFRKAGGPYNEQFF.

The sample holds one count of this clone. The genes are TRBV2 and TRBJ2-2, with D unresolved. Germline CDR1 is SNHLY and CDR2 is FYNNEI. V lost 8 bases and J lost 1, with 11 bases in between. This CDR3 spans 14 amino acids. CDR3: CASSLKLNTGELFF. CDR3 bases: TGTGCCAGCTCTCTTAAACTGAACACCGGGGAGCTGTTTTTT.

This chain uses TRBV5-1 with TRBJ2-5; possibly TRBD2 for D (6 bases). Germline loops: CDR1 SGHRS, CDR2 YFSETQ. V gave up 5 bases and J gave up 2 bases, with 16 bases separating them. CDR3 length: 15 residues. The CDR3 region has the DNA TGCGCCAGCAGTTCCGGAGGGATAGCGCAAGAGACCCAGTACTTC. Protein sequence: CASSSGGIAQETQYF.

The J gene is TRBJ1-6, the V gene TRBV25-1, with D perhaps TRBD1 (5 bases). Trimming removed 0 bases from V and 9 bases from J, with 9 bases in between. The CDR3 consists of 14 residues. The germline CDR1 and CDR2 sequences are MGHDK and SYGVNS. For the CDR3, the DNA is TGTGCCAGCAGTGAATACCCCCAGGGTTCACCCCTCCACTTT. Translating it yields CASSEYPQGSPLHF.

V gene TRBV5-3 combines with J gene TRBJ2-3, with 9 bases lining up with TRBD2. TRBV5-3 is marked as an open reading frame, function uncertain. The junction had 1 base not matched to a gene; V was cut back by 0 bases and J by 5 bases. This CDR3 comprises 14 residues. The CDR3 DNA is TGTGCCAGAAGCTTGGGGCGGGGGGGAGATACGCAGTATTTT. Its translation: CARSLGRGGDTQYF.

This clone was seen a few times. V and J are TRBV5-8 and TRBJ2-7, with 8 bases lining up with TRBD2. The CDR3 consists of 13 residues. Trimming removed 1 base from V and 6 bases from J; junction bases left unmatched: 3. CDR1 and CDR2 from the germline V gene are SGHTS and YDEGEE. CDR3 protein: CASSLREGLEQYF. The CDR3 DNA follows: TGTGCCAGCAGCTTGCGGGAGGGCCTCGAGCAGTACTTC.

This clone was found once. V usage is TRBV11-2 and J usage is TRBJ1-3; 9 bases line up with TRBD1. The trim removed 3 bases at V and 1 base at J, leaving 7 bases unmatched. The CDR3 totals 17 residues. Germline V lookup: CDR1 SGHAT, CDR2 FQNNGV. Written as DNA, the CDR3 is TGTGCCAGCAGCTTCAGAACAGGGGGCGCGTCTGGAAACACCATATATTTT. It encodes CASSFRTGGASGNTIYF.

The chain carries TRBV5-5 and TRBJ2-2; 9 bases line up with TRBD2. Germline values: CDR1 SGHKS, CDR2 YYEKEE (reference sequence). The CDR3 has 16 residues. Unmatched junction bases numbered 1, after V lost 0 bases and J lost 1 base. DNA of the CDR3: TGTGCCAGCAGCTTGGGACTAGCGGTGAACACCGGGGAGCTGTTTTTT. It codes for CASSLGLAVNTGELFF.

In its sample, this clone was seen a few times. The chain is built from TRBV9 and TRBJ1-5, with D uncertain. Deletions cut 0 bases from V and 2 bases from J, with 15 bases between. Germline assignment: CDR1 SGDLS and CDR2 YYNGEE. The length of the CDR3 is 17 residues. The CDR3 spells CASSVGEGWGGNQPQHF. The CDR3 DNA is TGTGCCAGCAGCGTAGGCGAGGGTTGGGGAGGCAATCAGCCCCAGCATTTT. Variable domain in full (rest from reference TRBV9 and TRBJ1-5): DSGVTQTPKHLITATGQRVTLRCSPRSGDLSVYWYQQSLDQGLQFLIQYYNGEERAKGNILERFSAQQFPDLHSELNLSSLELGDSALYFCASSVGEGWGGNQPQHFGDGTRLSIL.

The CDR3 DNA follows: TGCGCCAGCAGCCAGGGACTGACTAGGTCTGATACGCAGTATTTT. It encodes CASSQGLTRSDTQYF. This chain joins TRBV4-1 and TRBJ2-3; D perhaps matches TRBD2 (6 bases). The V gene's germline CDR1 is MGHRA and CDR2 YSYEKL. This CDR3 comprises 15 residues. Deletions cut 3 bases from V and 6 bases from J, with 16 bases between.

This clone has just a few counts. V usage is TRBV7-6 and J usage is TRBJ2-2, with 11 nucleotides matching TRBD2. CDR1 is SGHVS and CDR2 is FNYEAQ in the germline V gene. This CDR3 is built from 18 residues. J was trimmed by 5 bases and V by 2 bases; bases with no gene match: 10. This CDR3 is CASSLWRKTSGKTGELFF. CDR3 in DNA: TGTGCCAGCAGCTTATGGCGGAAGACTAGCGGGAAGACCGGGGAGCTGTTTTTT. The full variable domain, in which reference TRBV7-6 and TRBJ2-2 provide the parts outside the CDR3, is GAGVSQSPRYKVTKRGQDVALRCDPISGHVSLYWYRQALGQGPEFLTYFNYEAQQDKSGLPNDRFSAERPEGSISTLTIQRTEQRDSAMYRCASSLWRKTSGKTGELFFGEGSRLTVL.

In its sample, this clone was seen a few times. The gene calls are TRBV5-5 and TRBJ2-5, with TRBD1 identical over 8 bases. Near its end, the DNA agrees better with TRBJ2-7, so the J call may be wrong. Germline assignment: CDR1 SGHKS and CDR2 YYEKEE (reference sequence). The CDR3 has 13 residues. CDR3 residues: CASSADRAHEQYF. The DNA of the CDR3 is TGTGCCAGCAGCGCGGACAGGGCTCACGAGCAGTACTTC.

This clone appeared a few times. This chain joins TRBV5-1 and TRBJ2-3; 11 nucleotides align to TRBD2. With 4 bases clipped from V and 0 bases from J, the junction kept 10 bases outside the gene matches. The germline gives CDR1 SGHRS, CDR2 YFSETQ. The CDR3 totals 18 residues. The CDR3 DNA follows: TGCGCCAGCAGCACCGGGACTAGCGGTAAAACTAGCACAGATACGCAGTATTTT. It translates to CASSTGTSGKTSTDTQYF.

The genes are TRBV10-1 and TRBJ2-1; possible D gene TRBD1, 6 bases. Trimming cost V 3 bases and J 6 bases, with 18 bases left between them. Per the germline V gene, CDR1 is WNHNN and CDR2 is SYGVQD (reference sequence). CDR3 length: 16 amino acids. In DNA, the CDR3 is TGCGCCAGCAGTGATTATATGGCAGGGGTGAGCAATGAGCAGTTCTTC. This translates into CASSDYMAGVSNEQFF.

This clone was seen a few times. The genes are TRBV19 and TRBJ2-1; 7 bases are a match to TRBD2. This CDR3 is 15 amino acids long. V shed 5 bases and J 2 bases; nucleotides not matched to a gene: 6. The germline V gene has CDR1 LNHDA and CDR2 SQIVND (reference sequence). The CDR3 reads CASSYREVAYNEQFF. As DNA, the CDR3 is TGTGCCAGTAGTTACCGGGAGGTAGCCTACAATGAGCAGTTCTTC.

This clone appeared a few times. The J gene is TRBJ1-5, the V gene TRBV6-5; 10 bases match TRBD1. J gave up 6 bases and V 5 bases, and 1 base lay outside the gene matches. Germline assignment: CDR1 MNHEY and CDR2 SVGAGI. The CDR3 has 13 amino acids. CDR3 in amino acids: CASSDRGPQPQHF. The CDR3 nucleotides read TGTGCCAGCAGTGACAGGGGGCCTCAGCCCCAGCATTTT.

The genes are TRBV12-2 and TRBJ2-2; the table's D gene call, TRBD2, was not cross checked with the DNA. TRBV12-2 is flagged as a pseudogene. This CDR3 has 18 amino acids. CDR3 nucleotides: TGTGCAAGTCGCTTAGGATGCCGTTTAGCGGGAGTAACCGGGGAGCTGTTTTTT. Protein: CASRLGCRLAGVTGELFF.

This rearrangement joins TRBV28 to TRBJ1-5; 9 bases are shared with TRBD1. Germline V lookup: CDR1 MDHEN, CDR2 SYDVKM. CDR3 length: 15 amino acids. The trim removed 2 bases at V and 6 bases at J, leaving 5 bases unmatched. CDR3 protein: CASSLPTGGSQPQHF. CDR3 DNA sequence: TGTGCCAGCAGTTTACCGACAGGGGGGAGTCAGCCCCAGCATTTT.

As concerns this clone: Mismatch with germline at one junction end may stem from a read error. This chain connects TRBV28 to TRBJ1-4; weak D call: TRBD1 (5 bases). The CDR3 runs to 17 residues. Germline CDR1 is MDHEN and CDR2 is SYDVKM. CDR3 in DNA: TGTGCCAGCAGTTCGGAAGGGGTTCTGGCAACTAATGAAAACCTGTTTTTT. Residues: CASSSEGVLATNENLFF.

CDR3 nucleotide sequence: TGTGCCAGCAGCCCGAGCGGAGACGACCAGGATACGCAGTATTTT. Its translation is CASSPSGDDQDTQYF. The chain is built from TRBV5-4 and TRBJ2-3; D may be TRBD2 (5 bases). The V and J ends lost 4 bases and 6 bases respectively, with 18 bases between them. CDR1 and CDR2 (germline): SGHNT, YYREEE (reference sequence). This CDR3 has 15 amino acids.

The genes are TRBV27 and TRBJ2-7; D may be TRBD1 (5 bases). The CDR3 is 13 amino acids. V lost 3 bases, J lost 3 bases, and 9 bases lay in between. Germline V lookup: CDR1 MNHEY, CDR2 SMNVEV (reference sequence). The CDR3 DNA sequence: TGTGCCAGCAGTTTGGGGCTCTACTACGAGCAGTACTTC. Protein product: CASSLGLYYEQYF.

J is TRBJ2-3 and V is TRBV5-1; D ambiguous. V lost 3 bases and J 1 base, leaving 6 bases between the germline ends. Germline V gene lookup returns CDR1 SGHRS and CDR2 YFSETQ. CDR3 length equals 13 residues. As DNA, the CDR3 is TGCGCCAGCAGCTCGCAGGGCACAGATACGCAGTATTTT. Translated: CASSSQGTDTQYF.

The table lists this clone with a count of one. This chain connects TRBV4-1 to TRBJ2-2; 7 bases fit TRBD2. Per the germline V gene, CDR1 is MGHRA and CDR2 is YSYEKL. The CDR3 consists of 14 residues. V trimming: 2 bases; J trimming: 7 bases; junction bases outside the gene matches: 4. This chain's CDR3 is CASSQRLAGGELFF. CDR3 nucleotide sequence: TGCGCCAGCAGCCAACGACTAGCAGGCGGGGAGCTGTTTTTT.

CDR3 sequence reads: CAGGALGEETQYF. CDR3 nucleotides: TGTGCCGGGGGGGCGTTGGGCGAAGAGACCCAGTACTTC. The chain uses TRBV28 and TRBJ2-5, with D maybe TRBD2 (7 bases). The ends were cut back, 11 bases at V and 3 bases at J, with 16 bases in the middle. Germline-derived CDR1 and CDR2 are MDHEN and SYDVKM. This CDR3 spans 13 amino acids.